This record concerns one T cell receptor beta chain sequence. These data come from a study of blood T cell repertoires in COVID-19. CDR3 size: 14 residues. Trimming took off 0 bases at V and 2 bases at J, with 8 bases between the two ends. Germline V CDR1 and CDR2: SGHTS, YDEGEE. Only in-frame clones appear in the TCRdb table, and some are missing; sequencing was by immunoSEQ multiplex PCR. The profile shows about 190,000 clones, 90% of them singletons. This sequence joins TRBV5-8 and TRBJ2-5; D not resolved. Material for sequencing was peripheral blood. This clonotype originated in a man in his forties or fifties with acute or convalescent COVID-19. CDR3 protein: CASSLVGSQETQYF. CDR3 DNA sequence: TGTGCCAGCAGCTTGGTTGGCAGTCAAGAGACCCAGTACTTC.